Below, 28 T cell receptor beta chains from the same sample are listed, as sequenced in a study of cytomegalovirus exposure and HLA in healthy donors. TCRdb keeps only in-frame clones here, not all; method: immunoSEQ multiplex PCR. The sample lists around 250,000 clones, around 87% seen once, with 0.3% to 0.4% in the top ten. Sequences were obtained from PBMCs. These receptors originate from a woman aged 18-29 years in good health and CMV-seronegative.

The chain employs TRBV10-3 and TRBJ1-3; D is perhaps TRBD1 (6 bases). Germline CDR1 ENHRY, CDR2 SYGVKD. This CDR3 spans 16 amino acids. V was trimmed by 2 bases and J by 4 bases, leaving 15 bases between them. CDR3 sequence: CAISEKRGMAGNTIYF. DNA for the CDR3: TGTGCCATCAGTGAGAAGAGGGGGATGGCAGGAAACACCATATATTTT.

The chain joins TRBV19 to TRBJ1-6, with D possibly being TRBD1 (6 bases). This CDR3 is built from 14 residues. The ends were cut back, 3 bases at V and 10 bases at J, with 13 bases in the middle. Germline-derived CDR1 and CDR2 are LNHDA and SQIVND (reference sequence). The CDR3 nucleotides are TGTGCCAGTAGTATCTCACAGGGAGGGTCACCCCTCCACTTT. This gives the protein CASSISQGGSPLHF.

V and J are TRBV11-2 and TRBJ1-3; D ambiguous. Trimming took off 5 bases at V and 4 bases at J, with 12 bases between the two ends. The CDR3 has 14 residues. The germline CDR1 and CDR2 sequences are SGHAT and FQNNGV. CDR3 bases: TGTGCCAGCAGCACGATGGCCCTGGGAAACACCATATATTTT. This codes for CASSTMALGNTIYF.

This clone was seen more than once but under ten times. The chain has TRBV28 and TRBJ1-4, with 9 bases lining up with TRBD1. The CDR3 runs to 15 residues. Looked up from germline, CDR1 is MDHEN and CDR2 is SYDVKM. The V segment lost 7 bases and the J segment 3 bases; nucleotides outside the gene matches: 6. The chain's CDR3 is CASISQGASNEKLFF. CDR3 in DNA: TGTGCCAGCATATCACAGGGGGCCTCTAATGAAAAACTGTTTTTT.

This clone appeared a single time. The V call is TRBV18, the J call TRBJ1-2; 10 nucleotides agree with TRBD1. V gave up 3 bases and J gave up 7 bases; unmatched junction bases: 11. CDR1 KGHSH and CDR2 LQKENI come from the germline V gene. CDR3 length equals 16 residues. The CDR3, as DNA: TGTGCCAGCTCACCCTCCGGACAGGGGGGCGGACTTGGCTACACCTTC. This sequence encodes CASSPSGQGGGLGYTF.

This clone is a singleton in its sample. The chain couples TRBV5-6 to TRBJ2-4; 13 bases are a match to TRBD2. The CDR3 loop spans 18 amino acids. The trim removed 6 bases at V and 0 bases at J, leaving 9 bases unmatched. Germline values: CDR1 SGHDT, CDR2 YYEEEE. The CDR3 region is CASNQGLAGMGAKNIQYF. CDR3 nucleotides: TGTGCCAGCAACCAGGGACTAGCGGGGATGGGAGCCAAAAACATTCAGTACTTC.

The V and J genes are TRBV5-1 and TRBJ2-7, with 7 nucleotides matching TRBD1. Per the germline V gene, CDR1 is SGHRS and CDR2 is YFSETQ. This CDR3 comprises 16 residues. The trim removed 0 bases at V and 2 bases at J, leaving 8 bases unmatched. CDR3 residues: CASSLARGQLTYEQYF. CDR3 DNA: TGCGCCAGCAGCTTGGCGAGGGGACAGCTTACCTACGAGCAGTACTTC.

The V and J genes are TRBV13 and TRBJ2-1; TRBD2 is a possible D gene (6 bases). CDR1 is PRHDT, CDR2 FYEKMQ, per germline (reference sequence). The CDR3 totals 14 residues. V was trimmed by 3 bases and J by 5 bases, leaving 11 bases between them. The CDR3 is CASSFVLAHNEQFF. DNA for the CDR3: TGTGCCAGCAGCTTCGTACTAGCCCACAATGAGCAGTTCTTC.

The chain has TRBV19 and TRBJ1-5; D possibly corresponds to TRBD1 (5 bases). This CDR3 comprises 14 residues. V lost 1 base to trimming and J lost 9 bases, with 13 bases between them. CDR1 LNHDA and CDR2 SQIVND come from the germline V gene (reference sequence). CDR3 nucleotide sequence: TGTGCCAGTAGTATAGGAGCGGGGACGGGGCCCCAGCATTTT. Protein product: CASSIGAGTGPQHF. Looking up the rest from reference TRBV19 and TRBJ1-5 gives the full variable domain: DGGITQSPKYLFRKEGQNVTLSCEQNLNHDAMYWYRQDPGQGLRLIYYSQIVNDFQKGDIAEGYSVSREKKESFPLTVTSAQKNPTAFYLCASSIGAGTGPQHFGDGTRLSIL.

This clone was seen more than once but under ten times. V is TRBV5-4 and J is TRBJ1-2; 8 positions agree with TRBD1. Per the germline V gene, CDR1 is SGHNT and CDR2 is YYREEE (reference sequence). CDR3 length equals 15 residues. V was pared by 0 bases and J by 8 bases, with 9 bases of the junction left unmatched. The CDR3 is CASSLDDRGAIGYTF. The CDR3 DNA reads as TGTGCCAGCAGCTTGGATGACAGGGGCGCTATAGGCTACACCTTC.

The chain couples TRBV4-3 to TRBJ1-4; D remains ambiguous. Trimming pared 1 base from V and 7 bases from J, leaving 16 bases between. The germline gives CDR1 LGHNA, CDR2 YSLEER. The CDR3 is made up of 16 amino acids. CDR3 in amino acids: CASSQGTGKFGEKLFF. The CDR3 region has the DNA TGCGCCAGCAGCCAAGGAACGGGGAAGTTTGGTGAAAAACTGTTTTTT.

The rearrangement links TRBV5-1 to TRBJ2-7; tentative D call: TRBD2 (5 bases). This CDR3 contains 14 residues. The germline V gene encodes CDR1 SGHRS and CDR2 YFSETQ. V was trimmed by 0 bases and J by 3 bases, leaving 10 bases between them. CDR3 region: CASSLGGPGYEQYF. The CDR3 region has the DNA TGCGCCAGCAGCTTGGGCGGGCCCGGCTACGAGCAGTACTTC.

The table lists this clone with a count of one. V and J are TRBV6-1 and TRBJ2-7; maybe TRBD2 (5 bases). This CDR3 spans 14 amino acids. Germline V lookup: CDR1 MNHNS, CDR2 SASEGT. The V end was cut by 2 bases, the J end by 3 bases, with 11 bases between. CDR3 sequence: CASSETGFRYEQYV. CDR3 nucleotides: TGTGCCAGCAGTGAAACGGGATTCCGCTACGAGCAGTACGTC.

This chain connects TRBV27 to TRBJ2-1; 11 bases align to TRBD2. CDR1 is MNHEY, CDR2 SMNVEV, per germline (reference sequence). The CDR3 totals 14 residues. Losses at the gene ends were 8 bases for V and 4 bases for J; bases not matched to a gene: 4. CDR3 nucleotides: TGTGCCAGCTCCGGGACTAGCGGATACAATGAGCAGTTCTTC. Its protein is CASSGTSGYNEQFF.

The chain carries TRBV7-3 and TRBJ1-4, with D possibly matching TRBD1 (5 bases). The CDR3 is 13 amino acids. Germline V lookup: CDR1 SGHTA, CDR2 FQGTGA. V gave up 0 bases and J gave up 7 bases, with 6 bases separating them. The CDR3 is CASSLTGGEKLFF. CDR3 in DNA: TGTGCCAGCAGCTTAACGGGGGGTGAAAAACTGTTTTTT.

This chain joins TRBV11-2 and TRBJ1-6; the D is unclear. The CDR3 length is 14 residues. V dropped 0 bases and J dropped 7 bases, with 7 bases sitting between them. Germline CDR1 reads SGHAT; CDR2 reads FQNNGV. The CDR3 DNA reads TGTGCCAGCAGCTTAGATGCCGGGAATTCACCCCTCCACTTT. It specifies CASSLDAGNSPLHF.

The J gene is TRBJ1-5, the V gene TRBV28; D possibly corresponds to TRBD1 (5 bases). Looked up from germline, CDR1 is MDHEN and CDR2 is SYDVKM. Trimming cost V 2 bases and J 0 bases, with 8 bases left between them. The CDR3 totals 15 residues. The CDR3 bases are TGTGCCAGCAGTTTAGGGGCAATTAGCAATCAGCCCCAGCATTTT. Translation gives CASSLGAISNQPQHF. The whole variable domain, remainder taken from reference TRBV28 and TRBJ1-5, is DVKVTQSSRYLVKRTGEKVFLECVQDMDHENMFWYRQDPGLGLRLIYFSYDVKMKEKGDIPEGYSVSREKKERFSLILESASTNQTSMYLCASSLGAISNQPQHFGDGTRLSIL.

J is TRBJ1-2 and V is TRBV4-3, with D tentatively TRBD1 (5 bases). CDR1 LGHNA and CDR2 YSLEER come from the germline V gene. The V and J ends lost 3 bases and 3 bases respectively, with 23 bases between them. This CDR3 contains 18 residues. CDR3 loop: CASSHTEEEGKGYYGYTF. Written as DNA, the CDR3 is TGCGCCAGCAGCCACACAGAAGAGGAGGGGAAGGGGTACTATGGCTACACCTTC.

V gene TRBV11-2 combines with J gene TRBJ1-6; D call uncertain. There are 15 residues in the CDR3. Germline V gives CDR1 SGHAT, CDR2 FQNNGV. V was clipped by 0 bases and J by 1 base, with 4 bases between them. The CDR3 sequence: CASSLDLSYNSPLHF. CDR3 sequence (DNA): TGTGCCAGCAGCTTAGATTTATCCTATAATTCACCCCTCCACTTT. Combining the CDR3 with reference TRBV11-2 and TRBJ1-6 gives the whole variable domain EAGVAQSPRYKIIEKRQSVAFWCNPISGHATLYWYQQILGQGPKLLIQFQNNGVVDDSQLPKDRFSAERLKGVDSTLKIQPAKLEDSAVYLCASSLDLSYNSPLHFGNGTRLTVT.

The chain joins TRBV13 to TRBJ2-3; D may be TRBD2 (7 bases). This CDR3 is 14 amino acids long. Germline V gene sequence: CDR1 PRHDT, CDR2 FYEKMQ (reference sequence). The ends were cut back, 3 bases at V and 3 bases at J, with 10 bases in the middle. CDR3 region: CASSLRGPTDTQYF. In nucleotides, the CDR3 is TGTGCCAGCAGCTTGCGGGGGCCGACAGATACGCAGTATTTT.

This clone was detected only once. The chain is built from TRBV6-5 and TRBJ1-4, with 9 bases fitting TRBD1. Trimming at V came to 4 bases and at J to 7 bases, leaving 4 bases not matched to a gene. This CDR3 is 14 amino acids long. Germline V gene lookup returns CDR1 MNHEY and CDR2 SVGAGI. CDR3 sequence reads: CASSFGQGFEKLFF. CDR3 nucleotide sequence: TGTGCCAGCAGTTTCGGACAGGGGTTTGAAAAACTGTTTTTT.

This rearrangement joins TRBV25-1 to TRBJ1-4, with TRBD1 as a possible D gene (6 bases). CDR3 length equals 18 residues. The germline CDR1 and CDR2 sequences are MGHDK and SYGVNS. The V gene lost 4 bases and the J gene lost 3 bases, with 21 bases spanning the gap. CDR3 nucleotides: TGTGCCAGCAGTGCCCCCACAGGGATCTATGCCGCTAATGAAAAACTGTTTTTT. Amino acid sequence: CASSAPTGIYAANEKLFF.

The CDR3 DNA sequence: TGTGCCAGCTCACCAACTAGCGGGGACATAGATACGCAGTATTTT. It translates to CASSPTSGDIDTQYF. This chain joins TRBV18 and TRBJ2-3; TRBD2 matches 10 bases. The J segment lost 5 bases and the V segment lost 2 bases, leaving 4 bases of the junction unmatched. The CDR3 covers 15 residues. The germline CDR1 and CDR2 sequences are KGHSH and LQKENI.

The gene calls are TRBV7-9 and TRBJ1-2; D ambiguous. There are 13 residues in the CDR3. V lost 1 base and J lost 4, with 7 bases in between. Per the germline V gene, CDR1 is SEHNR and CDR2 is FQNEAQ (reference sequence). CDR3 amino acids: CASSLGSGYGYTF. The CDR3 DNA sequence: TGTGCCAGCAGCTTAGGTTCAGGCTATGGCTACACCTTC.

The chain links TRBV5-4 to TRBJ1-4; 7 nucleotides agree with TRBD1. V shed 3 bases, J shed 3 bases, and the junction held 2 bases outside the gene matches. CDR1 is SGHNT and CDR2 is YYREEE in the germline V gene (reference sequence). The CDR3 contains 14 residues. The DNA of the CDR3 is TGTGCCAGCAGCTGGGGACAGTCTAATGAAAAACTGTTTTTT. It encodes CASSWGQSNEKLFF.

The J gene is TRBJ2-3, the V gene TRBV10-3; 9 nucleotides agree with TRBD1. Germline CDR1 reads ENHRY; CDR2 reads SYGVKD. V trimming: 8 bases; J trimming: 2 bases; junction bases outside the gene matches: 8. This CDR3 is 15 amino acids long. CDR3 nucleotides: TGTGCCATCGCTCCGGGACAGGGTATCACAGATACGCAGTATTTT. Protein sequence: CAIAPGQGITDTQYF.

CDR3 loop: CASSPPDRAGYNTIYF. In DNA, the CDR3 is TGTGCCAGCAGTCCTCCCGACCGGGCGGGGTATAACACCATATATTTT. V usage is TRBV28 and J usage is TRBJ1-3; D gene ambiguous. This CDR3 comprises 16 residues. Looked up from germline, CDR1 is MDHEN and CDR2 is SYDVKM. Trimming stripped 5 bases from V and 7 bases from J, with 21 bases between.

The chain employs TRBV11-2 and TRBJ1-1; 8 bases line up with TRBD1. CDR1 and CDR2 from the germline V gene are SGHAT and FQNNGV. The CDR3 spans 16 residues. The V segment lost 5 bases and the J segment 3 bases; nucleotides outside the gene matches: 11. The CDR3, as DNA: TGTGCCAGCAGCCTGTGGACAGGGTATCAGCACACTGAAGCTTTCTTT. Protein product: CASSLWTGYQHTEAFF.